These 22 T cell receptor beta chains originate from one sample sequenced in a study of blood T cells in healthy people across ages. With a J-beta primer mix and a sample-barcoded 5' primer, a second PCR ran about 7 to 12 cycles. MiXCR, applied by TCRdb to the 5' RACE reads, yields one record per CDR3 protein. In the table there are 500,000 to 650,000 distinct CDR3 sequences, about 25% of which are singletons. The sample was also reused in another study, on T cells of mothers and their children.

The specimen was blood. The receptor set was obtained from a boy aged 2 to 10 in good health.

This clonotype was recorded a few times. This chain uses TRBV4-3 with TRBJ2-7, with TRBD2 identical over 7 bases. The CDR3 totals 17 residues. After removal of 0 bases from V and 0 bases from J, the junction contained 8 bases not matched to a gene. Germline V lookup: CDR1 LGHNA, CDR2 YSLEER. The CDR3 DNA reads TGCGCCAGCAGCCAAGAGGGAGGGCAGCCCTTCTCCTACGAGCAGTACTTC. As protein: CASSQEGGQPFSYEQYF.

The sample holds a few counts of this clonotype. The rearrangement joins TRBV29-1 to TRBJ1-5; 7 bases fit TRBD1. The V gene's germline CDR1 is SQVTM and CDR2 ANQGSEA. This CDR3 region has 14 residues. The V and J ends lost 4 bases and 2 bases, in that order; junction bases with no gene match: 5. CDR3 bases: TGCAGCGTTGCCACCGGGACAGGCAATCAGCCCCAGCATTTT. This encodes CSVATGTGNQPQHF.

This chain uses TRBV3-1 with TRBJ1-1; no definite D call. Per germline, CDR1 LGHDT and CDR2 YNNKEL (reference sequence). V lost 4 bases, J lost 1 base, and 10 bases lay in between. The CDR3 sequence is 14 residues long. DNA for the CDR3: TGTGCCAGCAGCCGATCCCGGGAGAACACTGAAGCTTTCTTT. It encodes CASSRSRENTEAFF.

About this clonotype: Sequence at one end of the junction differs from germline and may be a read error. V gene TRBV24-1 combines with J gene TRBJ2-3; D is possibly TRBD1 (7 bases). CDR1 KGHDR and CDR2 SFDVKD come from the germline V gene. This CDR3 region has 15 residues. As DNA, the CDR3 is TGTGGCACCAGGGGGGAAGTGGGGTCAGGAGATACGCAGTATTTT. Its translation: CGTRGEVGSGDTQYF.

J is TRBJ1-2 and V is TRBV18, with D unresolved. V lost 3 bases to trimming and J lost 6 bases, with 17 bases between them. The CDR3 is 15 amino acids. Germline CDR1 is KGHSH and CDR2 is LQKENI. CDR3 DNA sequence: TGTGCCAGCTCACCCCTTTTACGTGGAGAAAATGGCTACACCTTC. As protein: CASSPLLRGENGYTF.

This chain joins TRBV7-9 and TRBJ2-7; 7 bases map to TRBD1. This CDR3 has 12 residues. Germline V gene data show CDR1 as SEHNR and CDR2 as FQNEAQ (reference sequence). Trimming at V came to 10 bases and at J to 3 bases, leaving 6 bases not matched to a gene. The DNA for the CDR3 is TGTGCCACCATGGGACAGAGCTACGAGCAGTACTTC. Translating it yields CATMGQSYEQYF.

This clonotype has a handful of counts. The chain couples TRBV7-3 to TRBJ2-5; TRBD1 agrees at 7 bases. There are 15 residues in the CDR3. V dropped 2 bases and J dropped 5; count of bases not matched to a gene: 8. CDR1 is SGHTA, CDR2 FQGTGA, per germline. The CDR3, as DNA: TGTGCCAGCAGCTTAGGTGTAGGGGGCATCGAGACCCAGTACTTC. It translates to CASSLGVGGIETQYF.

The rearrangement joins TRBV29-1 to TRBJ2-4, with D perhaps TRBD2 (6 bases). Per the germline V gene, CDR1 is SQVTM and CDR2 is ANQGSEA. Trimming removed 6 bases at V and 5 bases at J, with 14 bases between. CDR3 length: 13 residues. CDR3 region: CSVREFAENIQYF. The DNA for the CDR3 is TGCAGCGTCCGGGAGTTCGCTGAAAACATTCAGTACTTC.

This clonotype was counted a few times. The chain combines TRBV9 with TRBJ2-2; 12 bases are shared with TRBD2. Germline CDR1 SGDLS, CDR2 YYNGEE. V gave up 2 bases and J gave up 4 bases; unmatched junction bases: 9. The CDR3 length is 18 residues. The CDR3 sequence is CASSVWASGGAGTGELFF. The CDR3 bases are TGTGCCAGCAGCGTCTGGGCTAGCGGGGGGGCCGGCACCGGGGAGCTGTTTTTT.

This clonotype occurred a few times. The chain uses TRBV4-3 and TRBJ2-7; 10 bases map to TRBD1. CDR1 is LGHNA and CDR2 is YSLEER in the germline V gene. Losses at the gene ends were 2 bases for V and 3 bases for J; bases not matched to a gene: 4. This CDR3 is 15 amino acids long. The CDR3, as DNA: TGCGCCAGCAGCCAACTGGACAGGGGGGGCTACGAGCAGTACTTC. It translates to CASSQLDRGGYEQYF.

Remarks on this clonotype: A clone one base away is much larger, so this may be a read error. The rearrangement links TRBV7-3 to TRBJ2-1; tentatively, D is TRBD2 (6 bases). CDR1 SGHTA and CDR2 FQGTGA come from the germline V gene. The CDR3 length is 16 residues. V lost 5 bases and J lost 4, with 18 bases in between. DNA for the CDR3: TGTGCCAGCAGCCCCACTGGCGGGGCAGCTTACAATGAGCAGTTCTTC. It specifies CASSPTGGAAYNEQFF.

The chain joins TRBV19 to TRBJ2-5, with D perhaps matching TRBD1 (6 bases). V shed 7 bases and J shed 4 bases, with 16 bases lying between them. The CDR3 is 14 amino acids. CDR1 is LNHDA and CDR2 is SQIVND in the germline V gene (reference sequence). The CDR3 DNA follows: TGTGCCAGTACAAACAGGGAAGAGGGAGAGACCCAGTACTTC. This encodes CASTNREEGETQYF.

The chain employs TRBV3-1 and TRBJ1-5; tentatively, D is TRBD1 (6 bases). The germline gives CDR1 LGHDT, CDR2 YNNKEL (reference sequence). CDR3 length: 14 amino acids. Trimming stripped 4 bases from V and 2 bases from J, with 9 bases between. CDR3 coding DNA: TGTGCCAGCAGCCGGGCAGGGGGCAATCAGCCCCAGCATTTT. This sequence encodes CASSRAGGNQPQHF.

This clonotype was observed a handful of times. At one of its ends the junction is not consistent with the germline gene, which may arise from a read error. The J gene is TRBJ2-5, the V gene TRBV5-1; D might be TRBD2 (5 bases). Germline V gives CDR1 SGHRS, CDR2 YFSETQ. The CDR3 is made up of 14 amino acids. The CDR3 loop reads CASSLASQWETRYF. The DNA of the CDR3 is TGCGCCAGCAGCTTGGCCAGCCAGTGGGAGACCCGGTACTTC.

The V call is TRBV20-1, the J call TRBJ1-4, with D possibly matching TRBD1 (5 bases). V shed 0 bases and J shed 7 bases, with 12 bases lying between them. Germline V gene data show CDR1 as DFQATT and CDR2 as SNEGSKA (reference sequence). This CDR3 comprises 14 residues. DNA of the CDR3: TGCAGTGCTAGAGATCCGGGGGTGGGTGAAAAACTGTTTTTT. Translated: CSARDPGVGEKLFF.

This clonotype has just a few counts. The CDR3 here is CASSLGNTQYF. CDR3 nucleotide sequence: TGTGCCAGCAGTTTAGGGAATACGCAGTATTTT. This chain uses TRBV27 with TRBJ2-3; D unclear. Germline values: CDR1 MNHEY, CDR2 SMNVEV (reference sequence). The CDR3 length is 11 residues. V lost 2 bases, J lost 7 bases, and 4 bases lay in between.

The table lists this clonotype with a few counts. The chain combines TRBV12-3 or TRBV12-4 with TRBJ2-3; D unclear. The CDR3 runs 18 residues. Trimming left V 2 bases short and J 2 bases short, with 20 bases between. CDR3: CASSLRSRLRYNTDTQYF. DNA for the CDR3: TGTGCCAGCAGTTTAAGGTCCAGGTTGAGGTATAACACAGATACGCAGTATTTT.

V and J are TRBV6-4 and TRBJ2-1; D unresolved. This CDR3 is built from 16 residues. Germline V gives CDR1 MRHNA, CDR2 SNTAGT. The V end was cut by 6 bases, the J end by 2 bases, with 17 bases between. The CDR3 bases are TGTGCCAGCAGCCTACTTCCCTCGTTACCCTACAATGAGCAGTTCTTC. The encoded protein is CASSLLPSLPYNEQFF.

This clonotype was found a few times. CDR3 protein: CASSFPLRDTQYF. For the CDR3, the DNA is TGTGCCAGCAGTTTCCCCCTCCGGGATACGCAGTATTTT. The chain links TRBV6-2 or TRBV6-3 to TRBJ2-3; D gene unclear. The V gene lost 4 bases and the J gene lost 6 bases, with 11 bases spanning the gap. Germline loops: CDR1 MNHEY, CDR2 SVGEGT. The CDR3 covers 13 residues.

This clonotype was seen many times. The CDR3 here is CASSLSGGSRTQYF. The CDR3 coding sequence is TGTGCCAGCAGCTTAAGTGGGGGGTCCAGGACCCAGTACTTC. J is TRBJ2-5 and V is TRBV7-9; perhaps TRBD2 as D (6 bases). This CDR3 contains 14 residues. V lost 2 bases and J 7 bases, leaving 14 bases between the germline ends. CDR1 is SEHNR and CDR2 is FQNEAQ in the germline V gene (reference sequence).

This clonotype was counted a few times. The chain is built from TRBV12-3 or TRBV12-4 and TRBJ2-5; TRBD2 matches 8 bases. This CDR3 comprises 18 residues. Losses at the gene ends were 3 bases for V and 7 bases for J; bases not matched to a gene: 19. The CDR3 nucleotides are TGTGCCAGCAGTTTTAGGGCCCTGGCGGGAGGCCAAGGGGGGACCCAGTACTTC. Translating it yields CASSFRALAGGQGGTQYF.

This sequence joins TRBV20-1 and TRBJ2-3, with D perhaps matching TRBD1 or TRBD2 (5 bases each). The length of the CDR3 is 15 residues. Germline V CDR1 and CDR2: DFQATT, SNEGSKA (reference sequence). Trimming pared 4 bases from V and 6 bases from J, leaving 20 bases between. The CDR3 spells CSATRGGPGLDTQYF. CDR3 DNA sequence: TGCAGTGCTACCCGGGGCGGCCCAGGGTTGGATACGCAGTATTTT.